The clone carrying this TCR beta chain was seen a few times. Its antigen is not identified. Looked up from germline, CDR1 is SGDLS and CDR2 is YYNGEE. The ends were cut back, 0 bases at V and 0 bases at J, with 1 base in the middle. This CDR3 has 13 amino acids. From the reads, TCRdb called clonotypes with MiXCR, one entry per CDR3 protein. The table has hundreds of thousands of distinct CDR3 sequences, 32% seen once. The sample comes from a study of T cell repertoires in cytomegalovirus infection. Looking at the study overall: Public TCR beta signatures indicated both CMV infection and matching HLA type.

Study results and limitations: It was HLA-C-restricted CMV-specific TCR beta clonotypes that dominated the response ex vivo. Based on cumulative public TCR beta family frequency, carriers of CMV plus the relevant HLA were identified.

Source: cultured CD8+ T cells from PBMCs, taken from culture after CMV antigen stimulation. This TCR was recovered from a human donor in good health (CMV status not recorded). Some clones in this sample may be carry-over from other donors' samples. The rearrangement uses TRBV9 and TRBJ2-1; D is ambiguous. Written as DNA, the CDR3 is TGTGCCAGCAGCGTAGACTCCTACAATGAGCAGTTCTTC. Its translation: CASSVDSYNEQFF.